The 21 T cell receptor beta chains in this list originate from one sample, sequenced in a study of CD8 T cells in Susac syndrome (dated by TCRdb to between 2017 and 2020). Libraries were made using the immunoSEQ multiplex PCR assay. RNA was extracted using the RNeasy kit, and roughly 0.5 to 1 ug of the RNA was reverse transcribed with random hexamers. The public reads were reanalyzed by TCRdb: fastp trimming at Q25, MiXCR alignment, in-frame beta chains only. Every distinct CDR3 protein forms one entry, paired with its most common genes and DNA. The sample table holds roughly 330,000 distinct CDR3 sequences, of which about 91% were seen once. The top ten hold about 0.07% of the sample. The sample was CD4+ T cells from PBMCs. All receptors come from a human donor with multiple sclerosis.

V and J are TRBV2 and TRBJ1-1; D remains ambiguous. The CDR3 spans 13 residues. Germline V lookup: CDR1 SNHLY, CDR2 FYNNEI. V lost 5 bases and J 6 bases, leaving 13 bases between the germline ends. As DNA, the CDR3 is TGTGCCAGCAGTCCTCTAAATGGCGCTGAAGCTTTCTTT. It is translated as CASSPLNGAEAFF.

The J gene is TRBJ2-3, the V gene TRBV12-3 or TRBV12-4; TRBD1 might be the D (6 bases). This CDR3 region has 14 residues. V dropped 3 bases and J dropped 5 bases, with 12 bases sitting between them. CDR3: CASSFSGERDTQYF. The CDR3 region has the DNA TGTGCCAGCAGTTTTTCAGGGGAGAGAGATACGCAGTATTTT.

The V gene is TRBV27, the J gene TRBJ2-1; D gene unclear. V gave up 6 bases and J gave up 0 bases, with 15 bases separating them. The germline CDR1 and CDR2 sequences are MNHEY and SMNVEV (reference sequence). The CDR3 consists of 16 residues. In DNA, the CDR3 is TGTGCCAGCAGGCTATGGACGCTGAGCTCCTACAATGAGCAGTTCTTC. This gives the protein CASRLWTLSSYNEQFF.

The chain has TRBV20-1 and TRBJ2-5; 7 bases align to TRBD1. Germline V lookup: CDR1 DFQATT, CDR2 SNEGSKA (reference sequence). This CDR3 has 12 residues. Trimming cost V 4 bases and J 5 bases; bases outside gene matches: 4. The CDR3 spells CSAIGTVETQYF. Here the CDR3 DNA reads TGCAGTGCTATAGGGACAGTGGAGACCCAGTACTTC.

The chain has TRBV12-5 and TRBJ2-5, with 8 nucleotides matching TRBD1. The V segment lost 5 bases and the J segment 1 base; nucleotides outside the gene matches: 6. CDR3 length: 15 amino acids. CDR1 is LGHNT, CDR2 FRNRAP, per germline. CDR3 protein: CASGPGQAFQETQYF. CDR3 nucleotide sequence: TGTGCTAGTGGTCCGGGACAGGCCTTCCAAGAGACCCAGTACTTC.

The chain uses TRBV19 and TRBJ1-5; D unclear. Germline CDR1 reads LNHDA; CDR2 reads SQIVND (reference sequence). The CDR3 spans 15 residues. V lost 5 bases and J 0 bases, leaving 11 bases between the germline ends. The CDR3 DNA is TGTGCCAGTAGTGCAGTCAAGACTAGCAATCAGCCCCAGCATTTT. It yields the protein CASSAVKTSNQPQHF.

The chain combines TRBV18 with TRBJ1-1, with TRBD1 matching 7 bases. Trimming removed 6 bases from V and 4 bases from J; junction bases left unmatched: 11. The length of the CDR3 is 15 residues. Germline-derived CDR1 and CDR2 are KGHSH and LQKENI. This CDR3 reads CASSRQGELSTEAFF. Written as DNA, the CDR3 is TGTGCCAGCTCTCGCCAGGGGGAATTGAGCACTGAAGCTTTCTTT.

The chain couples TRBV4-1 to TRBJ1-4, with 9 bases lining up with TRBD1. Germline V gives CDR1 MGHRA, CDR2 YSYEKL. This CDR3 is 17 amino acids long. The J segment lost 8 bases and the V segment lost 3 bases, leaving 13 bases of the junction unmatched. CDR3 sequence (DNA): TGCGCCAGCAGCCAGGACGTCCCGGGACAGGGAAGGGAAAAACTGTTTTTT. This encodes CASSQDVPGQGREKLFF.

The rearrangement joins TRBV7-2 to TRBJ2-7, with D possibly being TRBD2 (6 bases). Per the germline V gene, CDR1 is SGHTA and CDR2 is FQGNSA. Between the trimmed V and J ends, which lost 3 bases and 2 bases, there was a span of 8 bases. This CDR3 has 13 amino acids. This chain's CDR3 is CASSFGRPYEQYF. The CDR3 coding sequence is TGTGCCAGCAGCTTTGGGAGGCCCTACGAGCAGTACTTC.

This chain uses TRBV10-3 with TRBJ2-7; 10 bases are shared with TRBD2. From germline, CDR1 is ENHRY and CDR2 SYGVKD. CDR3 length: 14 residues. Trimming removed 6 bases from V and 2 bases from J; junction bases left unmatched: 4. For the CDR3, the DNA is TGTGCCATCAGAAATAGCGGGGGGACCTACGAGCAGTACTTC. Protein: CAIRNSGGTYEQYF.

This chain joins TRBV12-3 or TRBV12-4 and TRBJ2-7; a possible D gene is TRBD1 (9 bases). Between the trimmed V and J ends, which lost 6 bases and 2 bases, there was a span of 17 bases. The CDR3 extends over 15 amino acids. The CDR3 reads CASSGRGQGAYEQYF. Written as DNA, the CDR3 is TGTGCCAGCAGCGGGAGGGGACAGGGAGCCTACGAGCAGTACTTC.

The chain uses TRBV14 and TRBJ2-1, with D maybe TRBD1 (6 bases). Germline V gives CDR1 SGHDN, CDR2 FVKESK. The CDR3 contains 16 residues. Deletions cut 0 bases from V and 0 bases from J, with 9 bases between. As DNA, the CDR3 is TGTGCCAGCAGCCAAGAAACAGGGTTCTCCTACAATGAGCAGTTCTTC. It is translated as CASSQETGFSYNEQFF. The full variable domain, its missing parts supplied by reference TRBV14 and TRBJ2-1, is EAGVTQFPSHSVIEKGQTVTLRCDPISGHDNLYWYRRVMGKEIKFLLHFVKESKQDESGMPNNRFLAERTGGTYSTLKVQPAELEDSGVYFCASSQETGFSYNEQFFGPGTRLTVL.

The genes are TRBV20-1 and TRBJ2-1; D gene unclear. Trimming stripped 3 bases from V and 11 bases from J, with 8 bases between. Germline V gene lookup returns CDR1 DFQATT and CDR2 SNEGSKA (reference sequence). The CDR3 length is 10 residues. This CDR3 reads CSASLEQQFF. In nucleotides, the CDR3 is TGCAGTGCTAGTTTGGAGCAGCAGTTCTTC.

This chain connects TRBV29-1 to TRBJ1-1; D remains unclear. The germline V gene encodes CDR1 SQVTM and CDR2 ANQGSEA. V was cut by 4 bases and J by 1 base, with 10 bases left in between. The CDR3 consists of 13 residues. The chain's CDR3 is CSVVRHPNTEAFF. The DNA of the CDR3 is TGCAGCGTTGTAAGACACCCGAACACTGAAGCTTTCTTT.

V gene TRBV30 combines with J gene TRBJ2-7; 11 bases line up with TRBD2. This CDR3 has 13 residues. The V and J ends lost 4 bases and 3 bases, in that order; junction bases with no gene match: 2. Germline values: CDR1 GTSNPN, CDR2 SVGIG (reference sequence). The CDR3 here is CAWTLAGVYEQYF. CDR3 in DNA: TGTGCCTGGACACTAGCGGGGGTCTACGAGCAGTACTTC.

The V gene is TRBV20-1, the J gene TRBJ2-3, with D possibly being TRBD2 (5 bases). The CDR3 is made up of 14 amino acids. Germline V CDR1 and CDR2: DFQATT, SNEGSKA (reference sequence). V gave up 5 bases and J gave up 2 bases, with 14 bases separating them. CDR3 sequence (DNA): TGCAGTGCTTTACAGCGGTCGGTCACAGATACGCAGTATTTT. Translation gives CSALQRSVTDTQYF.

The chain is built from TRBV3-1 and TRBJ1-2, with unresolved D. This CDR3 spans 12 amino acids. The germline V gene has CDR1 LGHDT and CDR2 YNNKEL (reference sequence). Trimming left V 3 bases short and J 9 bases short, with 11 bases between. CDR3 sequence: CASSQGSESYTF. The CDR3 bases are TGTGCCAGCAGCCAGGGCAGCGAAAGCTACACCTTC.

CDR3 sequence (DNA): TGCGCCAGCAGTCAATCGGGCTATCAACGCTCGTCTGAGGAGACCCAGTACTTC. Protein: CASSQSGYQRSSEETQYF. The chain combines TRBV23-1 with TRBJ2-5; unclear D gene. TRBV23-1 is classed as an ORF, of uncertain function. This CDR3 has 18 amino acids. V was cut by 0 bases and J by 5 bases, with 22 bases left in between.

CDR3 amino acids: CASSLRQDGTDTQYF. The CDR3 DNA sequence: TGTGCCAGCAGCTTACGACAGGACGGGACAGATACGCAGTATTTT. This chain links TRBV7-9 with TRBJ2-3; D possibly corresponds to TRBD1 (6 bases). Germline V lookup: CDR1 SEHNR, CDR2 FQNEAQ (reference sequence). The CDR3 spans 15 residues. V lost 2 bases and J 3 bases, leaving 12 bases between the germline ends.

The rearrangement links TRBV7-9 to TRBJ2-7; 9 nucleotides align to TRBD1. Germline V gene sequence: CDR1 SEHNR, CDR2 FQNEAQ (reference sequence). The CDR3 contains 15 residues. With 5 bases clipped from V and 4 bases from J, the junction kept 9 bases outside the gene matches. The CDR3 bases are TGTGCCAGCAGCCTTCTACAGGGGGCAAGGTACGAGCAGTACTTC. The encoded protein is CASSLLQGARYEQYF.

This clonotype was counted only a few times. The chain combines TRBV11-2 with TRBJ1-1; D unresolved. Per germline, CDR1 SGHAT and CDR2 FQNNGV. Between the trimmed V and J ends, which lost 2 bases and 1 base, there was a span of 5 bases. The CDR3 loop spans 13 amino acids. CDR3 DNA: TGTGCCAGCAGCTTATCAGGGAACACTGAAGCTTTCTTT. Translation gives CASSLSGNTEAFF.